This TCR beta chain was recovered during a study of tumor T cells in aggressive B-cell lymphoma. Repertoires were generated with immunoSEQ multiplex PCR, while TCRdb's copy carries only in-frame clones and drops some. The sample comprises under 2,500 clones, around 86% of which are singletons, and 15% to 20% rests with the top ten. Germline V gene sequence: CDR1 SGHTA, CDR2 FQGTGA. V lost 5 bases and J lost 6; bases outside the gene matches: 9. CDR3 size: 15 residues. The gene calls are TRBV7-3 and TRBJ2-2, with 7 positions matching TRBD1. Sample: tumor tissue. This TCR came from an adult with diffuse large B cell lymphoma. The CDR3 DNA is TGTGCCAGCAGCGGCACAGGGGCGGTGGCCGGGGAGCTGTTTTTT. It translates to CASSGTGAVAGELFF.